Shown below are 25 T cell receptor beta chains from a single sample sequenced in a study of Ad26.COV2.S vaccination and SARS-CoV-2 variants. Treatment defined: around 19 received Ad26.COV2.S at low or high dose, single or two shots; about 5 received placebo; per-sample allocation not given. The samples date from day 63 after the first vaccine or placebo injection. Clones were sequenced by immunoSEQ multiplex PCR, and TCRdb holds only the in-frame ones, with some missing. The sample carries about 400,000 clones, around 92% recorded once. Material: peripheral blood, obtained in a trial of Ad26.COV2.S vaccine versus placebo. These receptors came from a person aged 18-65 years who received the Ad26.COV2.S COVID-19 vaccine or a placebo.

The chain employs TRBV5-1 and TRBJ2-7; perhaps TRBD1 as D (5 bases). CDR1 is SGHRS and CDR2 is YFSETQ in the germline V gene. The V end lost 1 base, the J end lost 4 bases, and 15 bases lay between the germline ends. This CDR3 spans 15 amino acids. CDR3 bases: TGCGCCAGCAGCTTGTGGGCTGGACAAGCTTACGAGCAGTACTTC. It is translated as CASSLWAGQAYEQYF.

J is TRBJ2-7 and V is TRBV25-1; D may correspond to TRBD1 or TRBD2 (5 bases each). The CDR3 extends over 16 amino acids. The V and J ends lost 3 bases and 3 bases respectively, with 18 bases between them. Germline CDR1 and CDR2: MGHDK and SYGVNS. The CDR3 sequence: CASSDWSDRGLYEQYF. CDR3 bases: TGTGCCAGCAGTGATTGGAGCGATCGGGGCCTCTACGAGCAGTACTTC.

CDR3 DNA sequence: TGTGCCAGCAGTGAGGGGCGCAATCAGCCCCAGCATTTT. Residues: CASSEGRNQPQHF. The J gene is TRBJ1-5, the V gene TRBV6-1; weak D call: TRBD1 (5 bases). Germline V gene sequence: CDR1 MNHNS, CDR2 SASEGT. This CDR3 has 13 amino acids. Trimming pared 3 bases from V and 2 bases from J, leaving 5 bases between.

The chain joins TRBV29-1 to TRBJ1-4, with a weak D call TRBD1 (5 bases). Per germline, CDR1 SQVTM and CDR2 ANQGSEA. The ends were cut back, 4 bases at V and 7 bases at J, with 7 bases in the middle. This CDR3 has 11 amino acids. The CDR3 region has the DNA TGCAGCGTTGCAGGGACTGAAAAACTGTTTTTT. It is translated as CSVAGTEKLFF.

The chain is built from TRBV4-1 and TRBJ1-6; no clear D gene. This CDR3 spans 14 amino acids. Between the trimmed V and J ends, which lost 2 bases and 10 bases, there was a span of 12 bases. Germline V CDR1 and CDR2: MGHRA, YSYEKL. The CDR3 sequence: CASSQRELRSPLHF. The CDR3 nucleotides are TGCGCCAGCAGCCAAAGGGAGTTAAGATCACCCCTCCACTTT.

This chain uses TRBV5-4 with TRBJ2-4; 7 nucleotides agree with TRBD2. Germline V CDR1 and CDR2: SGHNT, YYREEE (reference sequence). The J segment lost 8 bases and the V segment lost 1 base, leaving 6 bases of the junction unmatched. The CDR3 sequence is 14 residues long. The CDR3, as DNA: TGTGCCAGCAGCTTGTGGGGGAGGGCGGACATTCAGTACTTC. It specifies CASSLWGRADIQYF.

This chain links TRBV15 with TRBJ1-5, with 9 bases aligning to TRBD1. Germline values: CDR1 LNHNV, CDR2 YYDKDF (reference sequence). The CDR3 consists of 15 residues. The V segment lost 0 bases and the J segment 9 bases; nucleotides outside the gene matches: 6. This CDR3 reads CATSRDLGQGAPQHF. The CDR3 DNA reads TGTGCCACCAGCAGAGATCTGGGACAGGGTGCGCCCCAGCATTTT.

This chain connects TRBV7-2 to TRBJ1-1; no clear D. This CDR3 has 15 residues. Germline CDR1 is SGHTA and CDR2 is FQGNSA. Trimming pared 5 bases from V and 7 bases from J, leaving 20 bases between. CDR3 DNA sequence: TGTGCCAGCAGCACCCAAGGACTGGTAACTTATGAAGCTTTCTTT. This sequence encodes CASSTQGLVTYEAFF.

The genes are TRBV10-3 and TRBJ1-3, with TRBD1 as a possible D gene (5 bases). The V gene lost 7 bases and the J gene lost 4 bases, with 14 bases spanning the gap. The CDR3 consists of 14 residues. Germline V gives CDR1 ENHRY, CDR2 SYGVKD. The CDR3 coding sequence is TGTGCCATCACCGACGGGGGTTCGGGAAACACCATATATTTT. This encodes CAITDGGSGNTIYF.

The genes are TRBV13 and TRBJ1-2, with TRBD1 as a possible D gene (5 bases). Trimming took off 7 bases at V and 5 bases at J, with 11 bases between the two ends. CDR3 length: 12 residues. The germline gives CDR1 PRHDT, CDR2 FYEKMQ (reference sequence). Here the CDR3 reads CASTPGGYGYTF. For the CDR3, the DNA is TGTGCCAGCACCCCCGGGGGGTATGGCTACACCTTC.

A single count supports this clone. The genes are TRBV7-9 and TRBJ1-1; the match to TRBD1 covers 8 bases. Looked up from germline, CDR1 is SEHNR and CDR2 is FQNEAQ (reference sequence). V lost 1 base and J lost 3; bases outside the gene matches: 1. This CDR3 is built from 14 residues. The CDR3: CASSLVRGHTEAFF. The CDR3 region has the DNA TGTGCCAGCAGCTTAGTCAGGGGGCACACTGAAGCTTTCTTT.

The V call is TRBV7-6, the J call TRBJ1-3; possibly TRBD1 for D (6 bases). From germline, CDR1 is SGHVS and CDR2 FNYEAQ. V lost 1 base to trimming and J lost 0 bases, with 13 bases between them. CDR3 length equals 17 residues. In nucleotides, the CDR3 is TGTGCCAGCAGCTTAGTGTCAAGGGGGAGCTCTGGAAACACCATATATTTT. Amino acids: CASSLVSRGSSGNTIYF.

To note about this clone: In the same sample, other DNA sequences code for this CDR3. CDR3 in amino acids: CASSLGLATSTDTQYF. CDR3 in DNA: TGTGCCAGCAGCTTAGGACTAGCGACTAGCACAGATACGCAGTATTTT. The J gene is TRBJ2-3, the V gene TRBV7-2; 8 bases line up with TRBD2. The CDR3 consists of 16 residues. From germline, CDR1 is SGHTA and CDR2 FQGNSA. Losses at the gene ends were 1 base for V and 0 bases for J; bases not matched to a gene: 3.

The chain combines TRBV2 with TRBJ2-1; D remains unclear. The CDR3 length is 10 residues. V was pared by 7 bases and J by 4 bases, with 2 bases between. The germline gives CDR1 SNHLY, CDR2 FYNNEI. CDR3: CASTYNEQFF. DNA for the CDR3: TGTGCCAGCACTTACAATGAGCAGTTCTTC. The whole variable domain, filled in from reference TRBV2 and TRBJ2-1, reads EPEVTQTPSHQVTQMGQEVILRCVPISNHLYFYWYRQILGQKVEFLVSFYNNEISEKSEIFDDQFSVERPDGSNFTLKIRSTKLEDSAMYFCASTYNEQFFGPGTRLTVL.

This chain links TRBV29-1 with TRBJ1-2; tentative D call: TRBD1 (5 bases). In germline, CDR1 is SQVTM, CDR2 ANQGSEA. This CDR3 is 14 amino acids long. V dropped 2 bases and J dropped 2 bases, with 12 bases sitting between them. CDR3 region: CSVETGSGNYGYTF. The CDR3 bases are TGCAGCGTTGAAACGGGGTCAGGGAACTATGGCTACACCTTC.

In nucleotides, the CDR3 is TGTGCCTGGAGCTCGTACAGTTCTACGAAGCAGTACTTC. Translated: CAWSSYSSTKQYF. The chain is built from TRBV30 and TRBJ2-7; D is ambiguous. Trimming left V 3 bases short and J 8 bases short, with 17 bases between. Germline CDR1 and CDR2: GTSNPN and SVGIG (reference sequence). The CDR3 extends over 13 amino acids.

This chain connects TRBV7-2 to TRBJ2-7; no clear D. CDR1 is SGHTA and CDR2 is FQGNSA in the germline V gene. This CDR3 has 14 residues. V was shortened by 0 bases and J by 2 bases, with 8 bases between the two germline ends. The CDR3 nucleotides read TGTGCCAGCAGCTTAGCGTCCGGTACCTACGAGCAGTACTTC. Protein product: CASSLASGTYEQYF.

The genes are TRBV4-1 and TRBJ2-7, with 13 bases identical to TRBD2. The ends lost 4 bases at V and 5 bases at J; junction bases unmatched: 8. The CDR3 has 16 residues. Germline CDR1 reads MGHRA; CDR2 reads YSYEKL. CDR3 bases: TGCGCCAGCAGCCTTGGGACTAGCGGGGACCTAAACGAGCAGTACTTC. Protein: CASSLGTSGDLNEQYF.

This chain joins TRBV5-1 and TRBJ1-1, with 9 bases that match TRBD1. The length of the CDR3 is 15 residues. Germline loops: CDR1 SGHRS, CDR2 YFSETQ. J lost 4 bases, V lost 3 bases, and 7 bases had no gene match. CDR3 residues: CASSSTGGTGTEAFF. In DNA form, the CDR3 reads TGCGCCAGCAGCTCGACAGGGGGGACGGGCACTGAAGCTTTCTTT.

The V gene is TRBV9, the J gene TRBJ2-3; weak D call: TRBD1 (5 bases). V dropped 4 bases and J dropped 0 bases, with 9 bases sitting between them. CDR3 length: 14 residues. The germline CDR1 and CDR2 sequences are SGDLS and YYNGEE. The CDR3 is CASSSRQSTDTQYF. CDR3 bases: TGTGCCAGCAGCTCAAGACAGAGCACAGATACGCAGTATTTT.

The rearrangement joins TRBV6-2 or TRBV6-3 to TRBJ2-1, with 7 bases identical to TRBD1. Germline loops: CDR1 MNHEY, CDR2 SVGEGT. J gave up 1 base and V 0 bases, and 3 bases lay outside the gene matches. The CDR3 is 16 residues long. CDR3 loop: CASSYSFRGSYNEQFF. CDR3 nucleotide sequence: TGTGCCAGCAGTTACTCGTTCAGGGGGTCCTACAATGAGCAGTTCTTC.

The chain couples TRBV7-9 to TRBJ1-3, with D uncertain. The CDR3 consists of 14 residues. Trimming shortened V by 5 bases and J by 4 bases, and 12 bases separated the two germline ends. Per germline, CDR1 SEHNR and CDR2 FQNEAQ (reference sequence). CDR3 nucleotide sequence: TGTGCCAGCAGCCCCACGTCGGCAGGAAACACCATATATTTT. Translated: CASSPTSAGNTIYF.

The chain couples TRBV11-2 to TRBJ2-3; 9 bases match TRBD1. Trimming at V came to 5 bases and at J to 3 bases, leaving 3 bases not matched to a gene. In germline, CDR1 is SGHAT, CDR2 FQNNGV. This CDR3 is 14 amino acids long. The CDR3 DNA reads as TGTGCCAGCAGCCCGGGACAGGGAACAGATACGCAGTATTTT. This gives the protein CASSPGQGTDTQYF.

This clone was counted only a few times. The chain uses TRBV6-6 and TRBJ1-6; no reliable D call. Trimming removed 5 bases from V and 7 bases from J, with 3 bases in between. CDR1 and CDR2 (germline): MNHNY, SVGAGI (reference sequence). The CDR3 consists of 11 residues. The DNA of the CDR3 is TGTGCCAGCAGTGGAAATTCACCCCTCCACTTT. This encodes CASSGNSPLHF.

The V and J genes are TRBV19 and TRBJ1-1; 7 nucleotides agree with TRBD1. J gave up 0 bases and V 4 bases, and 17 bases lay outside the gene matches. The germline gives CDR1 LNHDA, CDR2 SQIVND (reference sequence). The CDR3 contains 19 residues. CDR3 nucleotides: TGTGCCAGTAGTACATCAAGACAGGGCTTTCCCTTTATGAACACTGAAGCTTTCTTT. Translation: CASSTSRQGFPFMNTEAFF.